A selection of T cell receptor beta chains follows, all from one sample in a study of blood T cell repertoires in COVID-19. Some clones are missing from TCRdb's copy, which holds only in-frame ones; the method was immunoSEQ multiplex PCR. The sample yields 200,000 to 250,000 clones, 80% to 90% seen once. The sequencing sample was made of peripheral blood. The receptor set was obtained from a man in his fifties with acute or convalescent COVID-19. Each CDR3 is given with its conserved first and last residue. The D gene is left open where the match is weak. Clone sizes are given selectively: once, few, many, or a class where the clone is expanded.

D	size	length	V	J	CDR3	DNA
NA	once	14	TRBV9	TRBJ1-6	CASSLDSQNSPLHF	TGTGCCAGCAGCCTAGACAGTCAGAATTCACCCCTCCACTTT
TRBD1	NA	14	TRBV27	TRBJ1-5	CASGTGQGNQPQHF	TGTGCCAGTGGGACGGGACAGGGAAATCAGCCCCAGCATTTT
NA	once	16	TRBV9	TRBJ2-2	CASSVERSGPTGELFF	TGTGCCAGCAGCGTAGAAAGGAGCGGCCCCACCGGGGAGCTGTTTTTT
NA	NA	16	TRBV11-1	TRBJ1-1	CASSPWGQGRYTEAFF	TGTGCCAGCAGCCCATGGGGGCAGGGGAGATACACTGAAGCTTTCTTT
NA	NA	14	TRBV3-1/TRBV3-2	TRBJ1-2	CASSSALTSDGYTF	TGTGCCAGCAGTTCCGCTCTCACGAGCGATGGCTACACCTTC
TRBD2	NA	19	TRBV4-1	TRBJ2-3	CASSHSLAGANGGTDTQYF	TGCGCCAGCAGCCATTCTCTAGCGGGGGCCAACGGTGGCACAGATACGCAGTATTTT
TRBD2	NA	15	TRBV6-1	TRBJ2-3	CASSELAGGPDTQYF	TGTGCCAGCAGTGAACTAGCGGGGGGGCCAGATACGCAGTATTTT
NA	NA	14	TRBV6-5	TRBJ1-1	CASSYSWQNTEAFF	TGTGCCAGCAGTTACTCGTGGCAGAACACTGAAGCTTTCTTT
NA	NA	13	TRBV12-3/TRBV12-4	TRBJ2-3	CASRYGGTDTQYF	TGTGCCAGCAGATACGGGGGCACAGATACGCAGTATTTT
NA	NA	12	TRBV30	TRBJ1-5	CAWSVDRQPQHF	TGTGCCTGGAGTGTAGACAGACAGCCCCAGCATTTT
NA	NA	14	TRBV6-5	TRBJ1-6	CASKGGDYNSPLHF	TGTGCCAGCAAGGGAGGTGACTATAATTCACCCCTCCACTTT
TRBD2	NA	15	TRBV6-2/TRBV6-3	TRBJ2-5	CASSSPSGGRETQYF	TGTGCCAGCAGTTCCCCCAGCGGGGGCCGAGAGACCCAGTACTTC
NA	NA	16	TRBV18	TRBJ1-1	CASSPAAGPVNTEAFF	TGTGCCAGCTCACCCGCGGCAGGGCCTGTGAACACTGAAGCTTTCTTT
NA	NA	14	TRBV7-9	TRBJ1-3	CASSLQAEGDTIYF	TGTGCCAGCAGCTTACAGGCCGAGGGAGACACCATATATTTT
NA	NA	12	TRBV18	TRBJ1-4	CASSDSYEKLFF	TGTGCCAGCTCGGACAGCTATGAAAAACTGTTTTTT
TRBD1	NA	17	TRBV29-1	TRBJ2-5	CSVRVGGWSTSKETQYF	TGCAGCGTTCGGGTAGGGGGCTGGTCGACATCCAAAGAGACCCAGTACTTC
TRBD1	NA	15	TRBV5-1	TRBJ1-6	CASSLAGGDNSPLHF	TGCGCCAGCAGCTTGGCAGGGGGCGATAATTCACCCCTCCACTTT
NA	NA	15	TRBV4-1	TRBJ2-1	CASSQEGLPSREQFF	TGCGCCAGCAGCCAAGAGGGCTTGCCGTCTCGTGAGCAGTTCTTC
NA	NA	13	TRBV2	TRBJ1-5	CASSDRGIQPQHF	TGTGCCAGCAGTGACAGGGGTATTCAGCCCCAGCATTTT
TRBD1	NA	15	TRBV7-6	TRBJ2-5	CASSLGDRAPETQYF	TGTGCCAGCAGCTTAGGAGACAGGGCCCCAGAGACCCAGTACTTC
TRBD1	few	14	TRBV15	TRBJ2-2	CATRVRGLNGELFF	TGTGCCACCAGAGTCAGGGGGTTGAACGGGGAGCTGTTTTTT
TRBD2	NA	16	TRBV7-2	TRBJ2-1	CASSSITSGIYNEQFF	TGTGCCAGCAGCTCAATTACTAGCGGGATTTACAATGAGCAGTTCTTC
NA	NA	13	TRBV19	TRBJ2-1	CASRPGHNNEQFF	TGTGCCAGTAGACCTGGACATAACAATGAGCAGTTCTTC
NA	NA	16	TRBV4-2	TRBJ1-1	CASSHPGGARNTEAFF	TGTGCCAGCAGCCATCCCGGGGGGGCAAGGAACACTGAAGCTTTCTTT
TRBD1	few	15	TRBV16	TRBJ1-4	CASSRQTGGPIVLFF	TGTGCCAGCAGCCGACAGACAGGGGGCCCAATCGTACTGTTTTTT
TRBD1	NA	15	TRBV7-8	TRBJ2-7	CASSRDRDVDYEQYF	TGTGCCAGCAGCCGGGACAGGGATGTGGACTACGAGCAGTACTTC
NA	NA	14	TRBV10-3	TRBJ1-2	CAISEMGDSARYTF	TGTGCCATCAGTGAGATGGGTGACAGTGCCCGCTACACCTTC
NA	few	15	TRBV14	TRBJ1-6	CASSFWDGGNSPLHF	TGTGCCAGCAGCTTCTGGGACGGGGGGAATTCACCCCTCCACTTT
TRBD1	NA	11	TRBV19	TRBJ1-5	CASRYGTDQHF	TGTGCCAGCAGATACGGGACAGACCAGCATTTT
TRBD1	NA	14	TRBV7-2	TRBJ1-2	CASSPRTGLRGYTF	TGTGCCAGCAGCCCGCGGACAGGGCTTCGGGGCTACACCTTC
NA	NA	16	TRBV5-1	TRBJ2-2	CASSFPGYTNTGELFF	TGCGCCAGCAGCTTTCCAGGGTATACGAACACCGGGGAGCTGTTTTTT
TRBD1	few	14	TRBV4-2	TRBJ2-7	CASSQGTGRYEQYF	TGTGCCAGCAGCCAAGGGACAGGACGCTACGAGCAGTACTTC
NA	NA	14	TRBV19	TRBJ2-5	CASSTPGYQETQYF	TGTGCCAGTAGTACGCCAGGCTACCAAGAGACCCAGTACTTC
TRBD1	NA	17	TRBV4-1	TRBJ2-2	CASSHRGQGGNTGELFF	TGCGCCAGCAGCCACCGAGGACAGGGGGGGAACACCGGGGAGCTGTTTTTT
NA	NA	14	TRBV7-7	TRBJ2-2	CASSVDSNTGELFF	TGTGCCAGCAGCGTCGACTCGAACACCGGGGAGCTGTTTTTT
NA	NA	15	TRBV7-9	TRBJ1-2	CASSLEGNGDYGYTF	TGTGCCAGCAGCTTAGAAGGAAACGGAGACTATGGCTACACCTTC
NA	NA	15	TRBV4-1	TRBJ1-1	CASSKVLGVDTEAFF	TGCGCCAGCAGCAAAGTCTTAGGGGTTGACACTGAAGCTTTCTTT
NA	NA	13	TRBV12-3/TRBV12-4	TRBJ2-2	CASKQGRTGELFF	TGTGCCAGCAAACAGGGAAGGACCGGGGAGCTGTTTTTT
NA	NA	15	TRBV4-1	TRBJ1-1	CASSQGTGDGAEAFF	TGCGCCAGCAGCCAAGGAACCGGGGATGGGGCTGAAGCTTTCTTT
NA	NA	13	TRBV21-1	TRBJ2-3	CASPRGGTDTQYF	TGTGCCAGCCCCAGGGGGGGCACAGATACGCAGTATTTT
NA	NA	14	TRBV4-1	TRBJ2-1	CASRPTSYYNEQFF	TGCGCCAGCAGACCCACTTCATACTACAATGAGCAGTTCTTC
TRBD1	NA	16	TRBV5-1	TRBJ2-7	CASSLAGTGTSYEQYF	TGCGCCAGCAGCTTGGCCGGGACAGGAACCTCCTACGAGCAGTACTTC
TRBD1	NA	16	TRBV11-3	TRBJ2-5	CASSQGSGRGRETQYF	TGTGCCAGCAGCCAAGGGTCTGGAAGGGGGCGAGAGACCCAGTACTTC
TRBD2	NA	19	TRBV19	TRBJ2-1	CASSILYGGAGKRENEQFF	TGTGCCAGTAGTATATTGTACGGGGGGGCCGGTAAACGCGAAAATGAGCAGTTCTTC
NA	NA	16	TRBV14	TRBJ1-3	CASSQDLPVSGNTIYF	TGTGCCAGCAGCCAAGATCTCCCGGTCTCTGGAAACACCATATATTTT
NA	NA	13	TRBV11-2	TRBJ2-7	CASSTRQISEQYF	TGTGCCAGCAGCACTCGACAGATCTCCGAGCAGTACTTC
NA	NA	14	TRBV7-3	TRBJ2-5	CASSLTGLKETQYF	TGTGCCAGCAGCTTAACGGGACTCAAAGAGACCCAGTACTTC
TRBD2	NA	18	TRBV7-2	TRBJ2-2	CASSSPRGLAGNTGELFF	TGTGCCAGCAGCTCCCCCCGGGGACTAGCCGGGAACACCGGGGAGCTGTTTTTT
NA	NA	11	TRBV27	TRBJ1-2	CASRGAGGYTF	TGTGCCAGCAGGGGGGCCGGTGGCTACACCTTC
TRBD1	NA	13	TRBV18	TRBJ1-3	CASALGTGDTIYF	TGTGCCAGCGCGCTAGGGACAGGGGACACCATATATTTT
TRBD1	NA	15	TRBV2	TRBJ1-4	CASSSPGQGNEKLFF	TGTGCCAGCAGTTCCCCGGGACAGGGGAATGAAAAACTGTTTTTT
NA	NA	13	TRBV29-1	TRBJ1-1	CSAEPIRYTEAFF	TGCAGCGCCGAGCCGATACGGTACACTGAAGCTTTCTTT
NA	NA	14	TRBV6-5	TRBJ1-6	CASKEWRSESPLHF	TGTGCCAGCAAAGAATGGAGGTCGGAATCACCCCTCCACTTT
TRBD1	NA	15	TRBV10-2	TRBJ1-6	CASRFTGTGVSPLHF	TGCGCCAGCAGATTCACCGGGACAGGGGTCTCACCCCTCCACTTT